This passage covers 21 T cell receptor beta chains from one sample sequenced in a study of cytomegalovirus exposure and HLA in healthy donors. Use of 60 Vbeta and 13 Jbeta primers characterized the PCR. Produced via immunoSEQ multiplex PCR; TCRdb's table is partial and in-frame only. The table has 160,000 or so clones, around 80% seen once. Input material: PBMCs. The source of these receptors is a female donor in good health and CMV-seronegative.

This chain links TRBV13 with TRBJ2-7, with a tentative D call TRBD2 (5 bases). This CDR3 contains 12 residues. Deletions cut 4 bases from V and 5 bases from J, with 9 bases between. Germline assignment: CDR1 PRHDT and CDR2 FYEKMQ (reference sequence). The CDR3 DNA follows: TGTGCCAGCAGCTCCCTCGGGGACGAGCAGTACTTC. This sequence encodes CASSSLGDEQYF. Full variable domain (rest looked up from reference TRBV13 and TRBJ2-7): AAGVIQSPRHLIKEKRETATLKCYPIPRHDTVYWYQQGPGQDPQFLISFYEKMQSDKGSIPDRFSAQQFSDYHSELNMSSLELGDSALYFCASSSLGDEQYFGPGTRLTVT.

This chain connects TRBV29-1 to TRBJ1-4; D perhaps matches TRBD1 (6 bases). The CDR3 contains 13 residues. V lost 6 bases and J 2 bases, leaving 10 bases between the germline ends. From germline, CDR1 is SQVTM and CDR2 ANQGSEA. The chain's CDR3 is CSVGGATNEKLFF. In DNA form, the CDR3 reads TGCAGCGTAGGGGGGGCGACTAATGAAAAACTGTTTTTT.

This sequence joins TRBV10-1 and TRBJ1-3; TRBD1 matches at 8 bases. Germline loops: CDR1 WNHNN, CDR2 SYGVQD (reference sequence). The J segment lost 0 bases and the V segment lost 8 bases, leaving 0 bases of the junction unmatched. The CDR3 has 13 amino acids. DNA of the CDR3: TGCGCCAGCGGACAGGGCTCTGGAAACACCATATATTTT. This translates into CASGQGSGNTIYF.

The chain couples TRBV7-2 to TRBJ2-6; a weak D match, TRBD2 (6 bases). V dropped 1 base and J dropped 2 bases, with 12 bases sitting between them. The CDR3 has 17 residues. Germline-derived CDR1 and CDR2 are SGHTA and FQGNSA. DNA for the CDR3: TGTGCCAGCAGCTTAGGAGGTGGAGGGACTGGGGCCAACGTCCTGACTTTC. This gives the protein CASSLGGGGTGANVLTF.

V is TRBV9 and J is TRBJ2-7; 12 bases agree with TRBD2. The trim removed 0 bases at V and 5 bases at J, leaving 9 bases unmatched. CDR1 SGDLS and CDR2 YYNGEE come from the germline V gene. This CDR3 has 17 residues. The CDR3 nucleotides are TGTGCCAGCAGCGTAGGACTAGCGGGAGAAAGCCGGGACGAGCAGTACTTC. This codes for CASSVGLAGESRDEQYF.

CDR3 residues: CASSETGTASPNQPQHF. CDR3 DNA: TGTGCCAGCAGCGAAACAGGGACAGCAAGTCCCAATCAGCCCCAGCATTTT. The chain has TRBV28 and TRBJ1-5; 7 positions match TRBD1. Germline V gene data show CDR1 as MDHEN and CDR2 as SYDVKM. The J segment lost 3 bases and the V segment lost 6 bases, leaving 14 bases of the junction unmatched. This CDR3 comprises 17 residues.

The chain links TRBV19 to TRBJ2-2, with 16 bases fitting TRBD2. The V segment lost 5 bases and the J segment 6 bases; nucleotides outside the gene matches: 15. Germline V CDR1 and CDR2: LNHDA, SQIVND (reference sequence). The CDR3 spans 20 residues. CDR3 amino acids: CASSALAGTSGRAVAGELFF. CDR3 sequence (DNA): TGTGCCAGTAGTGCGCTCGCCGGGACTAGCGGGAGGGCCGTCGCCGGGGAGCTGTTTTTT.

This chain joins TRBV6-1 and TRBJ1-2; 8 bases agree with TRBD1. CDR3 length equals 15 residues. The germline CDR1 and CDR2 sequences are MNHNS and SASEGT. Trimming at V came to 6 bases and at J to 8 bases, leaving 14 bases not matched to a gene. This chain's CDR3 is CASSNPVRTGKGYTF. In DNA, the CDR3 is TGTGCCAGCAGCAACCCCGTTAGGACAGGGAAGGGCTACACCTTC.

This rearrangement joins TRBV7-9 to TRBJ2-3, with TRBD2 matching 12 bases. V shed 4 bases and J 4 bases; nucleotides not matched to a gene: 6. CDR3 size: 16 residues. Germline CDR1 reads SEHNR; CDR2 reads FQNEAQ (reference sequence). The CDR3 loop reads CASSSSGGGQSDTQYF. In DNA, the CDR3 is TGTGCCAGCAGCTCTAGCGGGGGGGGGCAGTCAGATACGCAGTATTTT.

A remark on this clone: One junction end does not reproduce the germline sequence, and a read error may be involved. V is TRBV9 and J is TRBJ1-4; 7 bases map to TRBD1. The CDR3 runs 18 residues. Germline values: CDR1 SGDLS, CDR2 YYNGEE. The CDR3 is CASSSRRDSPNGDEKLLF. The CDR3 DNA follows: TGTGCCAGCAGCTCCCGGAGGGACAGTCCGAACGGAGATGAAAAACTGCTTTTT. The complete variable domain, with remaining parts taken from reference TRBV9 and TRBJ1-4, reads DSGVTQTPKHLITATGQRVTLRCSPRSGDLSVYWYQQSLDQGLQFLIQYYNGEERAKGNILERFSAQQFPDLHSELNLSSLELGDSALYFCASSSRRDSPNGDEKLLFGSGTQLSVL.

The chain has TRBV28 and TRBJ1-2; 7 positions agree with TRBD1. The CDR3 totals 14 residues. Germline values: CDR1 MDHEN, CDR2 SYDVKM. The V segment lost 0 bases and the J segment 8 bases; nucleotides outside the gene matches: 6. The CDR3 DNA reads TGTGCCAGCAGTTTATGGGGGGACAGTGCCGGCTACACCTTC. This codes for CASSLWGDSAGYTF.

This clone was picked up one time. The rearrangement links TRBV5-1 to TRBJ2-2; tentative D call: TRBD2 (6 bases). With 1 base removed from V and 4 bases from J, the gap between germline ends came to 14 bases. Germline lookup yields CDR1 SGHRS and CDR2 YFSETQ. This CDR3 is 16 amino acids long. The CDR3 reads CASSLRAGGTTGELFF. The CDR3 DNA sequence: TGCGCCAGCAGCTTGAGGGCAGGAGGGACCACCGGGGAGCTGTTTTTT.

The chain employs TRBV27 and TRBJ1-1, with TRBD1 identical over 9 bases. Germline V lookup: CDR1 MNHEY, CDR2 SMNVEV (reference sequence). The CDR3 has 16 amino acids. Germline trimming cut 5 bases from V and 6 bases from J; bases unmatched to any gene: 13. Here the CDR3 reads CASSPWRGQGISEAFF. Written as DNA, the CDR3 is TGTGCCAGCAGTCCATGGAGAGGACAGGGGATCTCTGAAGCTTTCTTT.

This clone was counted between two and nine times. This rearrangement joins TRBV28 to TRBJ1-2, with 7 nucleotides matching TRBD1. Germline V gene lookup returns CDR1 MDHEN and CDR2 SYDVKM. Trimming took 8 bases from V and 5 from J; bases not matched to a gene: 11. CDR3 size: 14 residues. The CDR3: CASGLGTAGYGYTF. CDR3 nucleotides: TGTGCCAGCGGCTTGGGGACAGCCGGATATGGCTACACCTTC.

The chain employs TRBV7-9 and TRBJ2-1; 7 bases are shared with TRBD1. Looked up from germline, CDR1 is SEHNR and CDR2 is FQNEAQ (reference sequence). The length of the CDR3 is 15 residues. Germline trimming cut 6 bases from V and 3 bases from J; bases unmatched to any gene: 8. The CDR3 sequence: CASRVDRVLYNEQFF. CDR3 DNA: TGTGCCAGCAGAGTAGACAGGGTTCTCTACAATGAGCAGTTCTTC.

The genes are TRBV6-5 and TRBJ2-3; 7 nucleotides match TRBD1. Looked up from germline, CDR1 is MNHEY and CDR2 is SVGAGI. Trimming at V came to 5 bases and at J to 2 bases, leaving 7 bases not matched to a gene. This CDR3 has 15 amino acids. CDR3 protein: CASSRMGQYTDTQYF. The CDR3 nucleotides read TGTGCCAGCAGTCGAATGGGACAGTACACAGATACGCAGTATTTT.

The genes are TRBV28 and TRBJ2-7, with TRBD1 as a possible D gene (7 bases). This CDR3 region has 13 residues. The germline CDR1 and CDR2 sequences are MDHEN and SYDVKM. Between the trimmed V and J ends, which lost 6 bases and 1 base, there was a span of 10 bases. The CDR3 DNA reads as TGTGCCAGCAGACAGGGGAGGTCCTACGAGCAGTACTTC. This translates into CASRQGRSYEQYF. The variable domain in full, completed from reference TRBV28 and TRBJ2-7, reads DVKVTQSSRYLVKRTGEKVFLECVQDMDHENMFWYRQDPGLGLRLIYFSYDVKMKEKGDIPEGYSVSREKKERFSLILESASTNQTSMYLCASRQGRSYEQYFGPGTRLTVT.

Concerning this clone itself: One junction end does not reproduce the germline sequence, and a read error may be involved. Other DNA sequences in this specimen translate into the identical CDR3. The chain is built from TRBV2 and TRBJ2-3, with 7 bases lining up with TRBD2. Looked up from germline, CDR1 is SNHLY and CDR2 is FYNNEI. The CDR3 extends over 15 amino acids. CDR3 coding DNA: TGTGCCAGCAAACGGGAGGCGCAAACGCCAGATACGCAATATTTT. Protein: CASKREAQTPDTQYF.

The table lists this clone with a few counts. The rearrangement uses TRBV5-1 and TRBJ2-7, with 10 bases identical to TRBD2. In germline, CDR1 is SGHRS, CDR2 YFSETQ. The ends lost 3 bases at V and 1 base at J; junction bases unmatched: 4. The CDR3 spans 15 residues. CDR3 in amino acids: CASSSMTSGSYEQYF. CDR3 nucleotide sequence: TGCGCCAGCAGCTCGATGACTAGCGGGTCCTACGAGCAGTACTTC.

This sequence joins TRBV7-2 and TRBJ2-1; no clear D. V was shortened by 1 base and J by 14 bases, with 12 bases between the two germline ends. The CDR3 is 12 residues long. The V gene's germline CDR1 is SGHTA and CDR2 FQGNSA. CDR3 in amino acids: CASSLGASEEFF. The CDR3 coding sequence is TGTGCCAGCAGCTTAGGCGCGTCCGAAGAGTTCTTC.

This chain links TRBV25-1 with TRBJ1-1; 8 nucleotides line up with TRBD1. The V segment lost 7 bases and the J segment 4 bases; nucleotides outside the gene matches: 5. CDR1 is MGHDK and CDR2 is SYGVNS in the germline V gene. This CDR3 region has 13 residues. In DNA, the CDR3 is TGTGCCAGCAACCCAGGGGGCGGCACTGAAGCTTTCTTT. It encodes CASNPGGGTEAFF.